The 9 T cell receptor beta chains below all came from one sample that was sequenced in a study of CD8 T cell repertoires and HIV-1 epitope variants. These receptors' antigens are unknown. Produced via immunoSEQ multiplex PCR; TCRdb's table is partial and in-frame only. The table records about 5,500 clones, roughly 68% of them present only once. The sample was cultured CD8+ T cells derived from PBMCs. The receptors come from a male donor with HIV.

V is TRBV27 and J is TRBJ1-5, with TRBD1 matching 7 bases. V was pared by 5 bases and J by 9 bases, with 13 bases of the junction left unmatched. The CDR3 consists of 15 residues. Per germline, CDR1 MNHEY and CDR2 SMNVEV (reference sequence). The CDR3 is CASSLTGPAFWPQHF. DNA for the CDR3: TGTGCCAGCAGTCTGACAGGGCCGGCTTTTTGGCCCCAGCATTTT.

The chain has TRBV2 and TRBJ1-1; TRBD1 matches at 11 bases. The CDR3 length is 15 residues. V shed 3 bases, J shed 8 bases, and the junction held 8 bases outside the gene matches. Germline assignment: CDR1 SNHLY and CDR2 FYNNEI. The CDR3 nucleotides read TGTGCCAGCAGTGATCTGGACAGGGGGCGAGGGGAAGCTTTCTTT. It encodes CASSDLDRGRGEAFF.

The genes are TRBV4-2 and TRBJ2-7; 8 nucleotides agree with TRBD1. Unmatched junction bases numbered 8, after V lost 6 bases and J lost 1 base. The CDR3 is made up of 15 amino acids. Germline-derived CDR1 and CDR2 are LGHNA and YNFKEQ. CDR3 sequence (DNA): TGTGCCAGCAGTTACGGACAGGGATATTCCTACGAGCAGTACTTC. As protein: CASSYGQGYSYEQYF.

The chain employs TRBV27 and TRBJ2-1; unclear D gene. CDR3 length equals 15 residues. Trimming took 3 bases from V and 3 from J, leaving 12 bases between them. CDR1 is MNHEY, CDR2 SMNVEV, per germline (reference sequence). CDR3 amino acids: CASSFLTTYYNEQFF. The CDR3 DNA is TGTGCCAGCAGTTTTCTCACAACCTACTACAATGAGCAGTTCTTC.

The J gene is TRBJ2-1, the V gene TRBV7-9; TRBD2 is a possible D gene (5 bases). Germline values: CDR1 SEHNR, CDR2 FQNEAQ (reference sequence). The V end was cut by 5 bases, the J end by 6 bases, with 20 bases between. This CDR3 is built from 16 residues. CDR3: CASSLPSRGSANEQFF. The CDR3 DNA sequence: TGTGCCAGCAGCCTTCCATCGCGTGGGAGCGCCAATGAGCAGTTCTTC.

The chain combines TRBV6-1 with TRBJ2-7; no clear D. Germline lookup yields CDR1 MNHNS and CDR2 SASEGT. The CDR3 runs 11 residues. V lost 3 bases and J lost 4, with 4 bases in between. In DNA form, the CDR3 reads TGTGCCAGCAGTGATATGTACGAGCAGTACTTC. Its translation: CASSDMYEQYF.

The CDR3 sequence is CASSWTSGRTDTQYF. The DNA for the CDR3 is TGTGCCAGCAGCTGGACTAGCGGGAGAACAGATACGCAGTATTTT. The chain carries TRBV5-6 and TRBJ2-3; TRBD2 matches at 13 bases. V was clipped by 3 bases and J by 3 bases; unmatched bases: 1. CDR1 and CDR2 (germline): SGHDT, YYEEEE. The CDR3 consists of 15 residues. Using reference TRBV5-6 and TRBJ2-3 for the parts outside the CDR3, the full variable domain is DAGVTQSPTHLIKTRGQQVTLRCSPKSGHDTVSWYQQALGQGPQFIFQYYEEEERQRGNFPDRFSGHQFPNYSSELNVNALLLGDSALYLCASSWTSGRTDTQYFGPGTRLTVL.

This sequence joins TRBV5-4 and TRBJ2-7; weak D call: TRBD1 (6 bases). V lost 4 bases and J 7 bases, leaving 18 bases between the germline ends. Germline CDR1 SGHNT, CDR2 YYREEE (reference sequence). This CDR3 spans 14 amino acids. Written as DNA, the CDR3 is TGTGCCAGCAGCGATGGGACAAGGGGTGGGGAGCAGTACTTC. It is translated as CASSDGTRGGEQYF.

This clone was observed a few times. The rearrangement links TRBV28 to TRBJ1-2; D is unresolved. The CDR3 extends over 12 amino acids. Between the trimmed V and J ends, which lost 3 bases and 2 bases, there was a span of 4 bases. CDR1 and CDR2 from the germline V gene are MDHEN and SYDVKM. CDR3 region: CASSLANYGYTF. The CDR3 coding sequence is TGTGCCAGCAGTTTGGCGAACTATGGCTACACCTTC.